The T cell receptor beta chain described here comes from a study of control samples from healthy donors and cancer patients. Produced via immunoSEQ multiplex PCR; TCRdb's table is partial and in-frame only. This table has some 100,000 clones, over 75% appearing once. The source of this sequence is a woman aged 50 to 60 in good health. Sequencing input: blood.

The CDR3 is CASSWDRGDYGYTF. As DNA, the CDR3 is TGTGCCAGCAGCTGGGACAGGGGGGACTATGGCTACACCTTC. The chain is built from TRBV7-8 and TRBJ1-2; 11 bases are shared with TRBD1. This CDR3 has 14 amino acids. V gave up 4 bases and J gave up 3 bases; unmatched junction bases: 1. CDR1 SGHVS and CDR2 FQNEAQ come from the germline V gene.